This entry lists 24 T cell receptor beta chains sequenced from one sample in a study of blood T cell repertoires in COVID-19. Produced via immunoSEQ multiplex PCR; TCRdb's table is partial and in-frame only. Here the sample spans tens of thousands of clones, under 85% being singletons. Sequenced: peripheral blood. The source of these receptors is a human donor in a cohort sampled during active COVID-19.

The J gene is TRBJ1-5, the V gene TRBV15; D gene ambiguous. Germline V gives CDR1 LNHNV, CDR2 YYDKDF (reference sequence). The CDR3 covers 16 residues. The V end was cut by 0 bases, the J end by 1 base, with 10 bases between. The CDR3 DNA is TGTGCCACCAGCAGAGATGTTGGACTAAGCAATCAGCCCCAGCATTTT. Amino acids: CATSRDVGLSNQPQHF.

This clone was detected once. As DNA, the CDR3 is TGTGCCAGCAGCCCCCCCCGGGTCAACACCGGGGAGCTGTTTTTT. This sequence encodes CASSPPRVNTGELFF. The chain carries TRBV7-8 and TRBJ2-2; D is unclear. The CDR3 consists of 15 residues. Trimming took off 5 bases at V and 2 bases at J, with 12 bases between the two ends. Germline CDR1 is SGHVS and CDR2 is FQNEAQ.

The chain combines TRBV11-2 with TRBJ2-7, with D perhaps TRBD1 (5 bases). The germline V gene encodes CDR1 SGHAT and CDR2 FQNNGV. V lost 0 bases and J 0 bases, leaving 12 bases between the germline ends. The CDR3 is made up of 16 amino acids. This CDR3 reads CASSLDPYRPSYEQYF. The CDR3 DNA reads as TGTGCCAGCAGCTTAGATCCTTACAGGCCCTCCTACGAGCAGTACTTC.

This clone was observed at least ten times. The chain links TRBV4-2 to TRBJ1-1; TRBD1 agrees at 8 bases. CDR1 LGHNA and CDR2 YNFKEQ come from the germline V gene. The length of the CDR3 is 15 residues. With V trimmed by 2 bases and J by 3 bases, 5 bases remained unmatched. The CDR3 DNA is TGTGCCAGCAGCCAATCACAGGGGGGAGACACTGAAGCTTTCTTT. This codes for CASSQSQGGDTEAFF.

V is TRBV5-4 and J is TRBJ2-3; the match to TRBD1 covers 10 bases. Germline V lookup: CDR1 SGHNT, CDR2 YYREEE (reference sequence). The CDR3 length is 17 residues. The trim removed 4 bases at V and 1 base at J, leaving 9 bases unmatched. The CDR3 region is CASSPSIGTGGTDTQYF. Here the CDR3 DNA reads TGTGCCAGCAGCCCATCAATAGGGACAGGGGGCACAGATACGCAGTATTTT.

V and J are TRBV3-1 (or the pseudogene TRBV3-2) and TRBJ2-7; TRBD2 matches at 9 bases. V was pared by 4 bases and J by 2 bases, with 6 bases of the junction left unmatched. In germline, CDR1 is LGHDT, CDR2 YNNKEL (reference sequence). The CDR3 covers 15 residues. The CDR3: CASSLSGGPTYEQYF. Written as DNA, the CDR3 is TGTGCCAGCAGCCTGAGCGGGGGGCCTACCTACGAGCAGTACTTC.

J is TRBJ1-2 and V is TRBV12-3 or TRBV12-4, with D perhaps matching TRBD1 (6 bases). This CDR3 has 12 residues. V lost 8 bases to trimming and J lost 6 bases, with 13 bases between them. The CDR3 DNA reads as TGTGCCAGCGCCGAGAGACAGGATGGCTACACCTTC. Translation gives CASAERQDGYTF.

The rearrangement uses TRBV10-3 and TRBJ1-2; TRBD1 matches at 9 bases. The CDR3 has 13 amino acids. Per the germline V gene, CDR1 is ENHRY and CDR2 is SYGVKD. The V and J ends lost 6 bases and 8 bases, in that order; junction bases with no gene match: 7. The CDR3 DNA reads as TGTGCCATCAGCCCGGGACAGGGCGGGGGCTACACCTTC. Its translation is CAISPGQGGGYTF.

The V and J genes are TRBV9 and TRBJ2-3; 7 bases agree with TRBD1. Germline V lookup: CDR1 SGDLS, CDR2 YYNGEE. This CDR3 is 15 amino acids long. Trimming removed 4 bases from V and 2 bases from J; junction bases left unmatched: 7. The CDR3 nucleotides are TGTGCCAGCAGCTATGGGACAGCCTTCACAGATACGCAGTATTTT. It specifies CASSYGTAFTDTQYF.

This sequence joins TRBV7-7 and TRBJ2-3; TRBD2 aligns across 14 bases. The V gene end was trimmed by 5 bases and the J gene end by 1 base; junction bases not matched to a gene: 2. The CDR3 contains 16 residues. Germline V CDR1 and CDR2: SSHAT, FNYEAQ (reference sequence). The CDR3 DNA reads as TGTGCCAGCAGCGCGGGACTAGCGGGGGGCACAGATACGCAGTATTTT. It encodes CASSAGLAGGTDTQYF. Drawing the rest from reference TRBV7-7 and TRBJ2-3, the complete variable domain is GAGVSQSPRYKVTKRGQDVTLRCDPISSHATLYWYQQALGQGPEFLTYFNYEAQPDKSGLPSDRFSAERPEGSISTLTIQRTEQRDSAMYRCASSAGLAGGTDTQYFGPGTRLTVL.

Note on this clone: One end of the junction is discordant with germline, which a read error may explain. V and J are TRBV4-3 and TRBJ2-5; 9 nucleotides agree with TRBD2. This CDR3 comprises 15 residues. Per the germline V gene, CDR1 is LGHNA and CDR2 is YSLEER. CDR3 loop: CARRPRRGGAETQYF. In nucleotides, the CDR3 is TGCGCCCGCAGGCCGCGGCGGGGGGGGGCAGAGACCCAGTACTTC.

The genes are TRBV21-1 and TRBJ1-5; TRBD1, the table's D call, was not compared with the DNA. TRBV21-1 is flagged as a pseudogene. The CDR3 extends over 20 amino acids. CDR3 nucleotides: TGTGCCAGCAGACCCCGACAGGACGACCAGGCGTTATATAGCAATCAGCCCCAGCATTTT. Translating it yields CASRPRQDDQALYSNQPQHF.

The chain recombines TRBV7-2 with TRBJ1-1; TRBD1 might be the D (5 bases). V shed 5 bases and J shed 0 bases, with 7 bases lying between them. This CDR3 spans 13 amino acids. CDR1 is SGHTA, CDR2 FQGNSA, per germline. CDR3: CASSRQLNTEAFF. The CDR3 DNA follows: TGTGCCAGCAGCCGACAGCTGAACACTGAAGCTTTCTTT.

V gene TRBV29-1 combines with J gene TRBJ1-1; possibly TRBD1 for D (6 bases). The CDR3 is made up of 15 amino acids. The ends were cut back, 6 bases at V and 1 base at J, with 18 bases in the middle. The germline gives CDR1 SQVTM, CDR2 ANQGSEA. DNA for the CDR3: TGCAGCGTCGGAGACATACAGGGCCGGAACACTGAAGCTTTCTTT. The encoded protein is CSVGDIQGRNTEAFF.

The rearrangement uses TRBV9 and TRBJ2-2, with a weak D call TRBD1 (5 bases). V lost 0 bases and J 8 bases, leaving 14 bases between the germline ends. Germline V lookup: CDR1 SGDLS, CDR2 YYNGEE. The CDR3 is made up of 15 amino acids. DNA of the CDR3: TGTGCCAGCAGCGTAGCTCAGGGCTCGAGGGGGGAGCTGTTTTTT. Its protein product is CASSVAQGSRGELFF.

Only one count was recorded for this clone. J is TRBJ1-4 and V is TRBV28; 8 nucleotides align to TRBD1. Germline values: CDR1 MDHEN, CDR2 SYDVKM. This CDR3 comprises 15 residues. The junction had 8 bases not matched to a gene; V was cut back by 6 bases and J by 5 bases. The chain's CDR3 is CASSTPRQGNEKLFF. The CDR3 DNA is TGTGCCAGCAGCACCCCGCGACAGGGGAATGAAAAACTGTTTTTT.

This rearrangement joins TRBV29-1 to TRBJ1-2; 10 bases map to TRBD1. CDR3 length: 11 amino acids. V was clipped by 7 bases and J by 4 bases; unmatched bases: 0. The germline gives CDR1 SQVTM, CDR2 ANQGSEA. CDR3 loop: CSGQGAYGYTF. For the CDR3, the DNA is TGCAGCGGACAGGGGGCCTATGGCTACACCTTC.

This clone was found once. The rearrangement uses TRBV7-2 and TRBJ2-5; D possibly corresponds to TRBD2 (5 bases). V dropped 1 base and J dropped 2 bases, with 11 bases sitting between them. This CDR3 comprises 15 residues. The germline V gene encodes CDR1 SGHTA and CDR2 FQGNSA. Here the CDR3 DNA reads TGTGCCAGCAGCTTAGTGATCGGGGAACAAGAGACCCAGTACTTC. Amino acids: CASSLVIGEQETQYF.

The chain links TRBV6-5 to TRBJ2-7; 9 nucleotides agree with TRBD1. Germline lookup yields CDR1 MNHEY and CDR2 SVGAGI. V trimming: 5 bases; J trimming: 2 bases; junction bases outside the gene matches: 7. The CDR3 spans 15 residues. This CDR3 reads CASSHTGTGTYEQYF. The CDR3 DNA follows: TGTGCCAGCAGTCACACCGGGACAGGGACCTACGAGCAGTACTTC.

This chain links TRBV3-1 (or the pseudogene TRBV3-2) with TRBJ2-7; TRBD1 matches 9 bases. CDR3 length: 15 amino acids. With 3 bases clipped from V and 9 bases from J, the junction kept 12 bases outside the gene matches. The germline CDR1 and CDR2 sequences are LGHDT and YNNKEL (reference sequence). CDR3 DNA: TGTGCCAGCAGCCAGGGAGAGGGACAGGGACTTCGGCAGTACTTC. Protein product: CASSQGEGQGLRQYF.

The V call is TRBV28, the J call TRBJ1-1; 9 nucleotides align to TRBD1. Germline V CDR1 and CDR2: MDHEN, SYDVKM. This CDR3 is 17 amino acids long. V shed 6 bases, J shed 0 bases, and the junction held 11 bases outside the gene matches. The CDR3 region has the DNA TGTGCCAGCAGCCCCGCTGGGACAGGGACCATGAACACTGAAGCTTTCTTT. It codes for CASSPAGTGTMNTEAFF.

This clone was detected once. The chain links TRBV7-8 to TRBJ1-4, with a tentative D call TRBD1 (6 bases). The germline gives CDR1 SGHVS, CDR2 FQNEAQ. The length of the CDR3 is 16 residues. V was cut by 5 bases and J by 1 base, with 14 bases left in between. The DNA for the CDR3 is TGTGCCAGCAGCGCTTACAGGGTGGTAACTAATGAAAAACTGTTTTTT. It translates to CASSAYRVVTNEKLFF.

This clone occurred a few times. The chain has TRBV6-5 and TRBJ2-7; 7 bases map to TRBD1. The J segment lost 4 bases and the V segment lost 2 bases, leaving 2 bases of the junction unmatched. Germline CDR1 MNHEY, CDR2 SVGAGI. This CDR3 is built from 13 residues. The CDR3 nucleotides read TGTGCCAGCAGTTACCAGACAGGGTACGAGCAGTACTTC. It specifies CASSYQTGYEQYF.

The chain links TRBV5-4 to TRBJ1-3; TRBD1 agrees at 8 bases. CDR1 is SGHNT and CDR2 is YYREEE in the germline V gene (reference sequence). CDR3 length: 14 amino acids. After removal of 5 bases from V and 2 bases from J, the junction contained 3 bases not matched to a gene. The CDR3 sequence: CASRLTGAGNTIYF. CDR3 in DNA: TGTGCCAGCAGGTTGACAGGGGCTGGAAACACCATATATTTT.